This TCR beta chain was sequenced for a study of blood T cell repertoires in COVID-19. About the study: Acute and convalescent COVID-19 specimens originated in the United States, Italy and Spain. T cells, B-cell-depleted T cells, or PBMCs supplied cDNA or gDNA.

The V end lost 3 bases, the J end lost 8 bases, and 16 bases lay between the germline ends. CDR3 size: 13 residues. Germline V CDR1 and CDR2: GTSNPN, SVGIG (reference sequence). Per the study methods: Quantification of nucleated cells was approximated via reference gene primer amplification. Using immunoSEQ multiplex PCR, the repertoire was profiled, and TCRdb retains in-frame clones only, with some absent. V, J and clone size are those of that table, while D and trimming were read from the DNA. The table shows about 160,000 clones, with 82% occurring only once. The receptor was isolated from a human donor with acute or convalescent COVID-19. The donor label of this sample is uncertain. J is TRBJ1-2 and V is TRBV30; tentatively, D is TRBD1 (6 bases). The specimen sequenced was peripheral blood. The CDR3 here is CAWSPSQGRGYTF. The CDR3 DNA sequence: TGTGCCTGGAGCCCGTCGCAGGGGCGGGGCTACACCTTC.